These 27 T cell receptor beta chains were all obtained from the same sample, sequenced in a study of CD8+ T cells in alopecia areata. The treatment was: oral pan-JAK inhibitor, 5-10 mg twice daily. RNA was extracted and reverse transcribed into cDNA as the sequencing template. Repertoires were generated with immunoSEQ multiplex PCR, while TCRdb's copy carries only in-frame clones and drops some. The sample lists roughly 190,000 clones, roughly three fifths seen once, with less than 3.5% in the top ten. Sequencing was performed on CD4+ T cells sorted from blood, taken at week 4, from a patient treated with tofacitinib. The receptor set was obtained from a human donor with alopecia areata.

This clone showed up just a few times. This rearrangement joins TRBV5-6 to TRBJ1-2; 10 positions agree with TRBD1. V lost 3 bases to trimming and J lost 6 bases; unmatched junction nucleotides: 5. Germline V gene lookup returns CDR1 SGHDT and CDR2 YYEEEE. This CDR3 has 14 residues. This CDR3 is CASSWFGQGDGYTF. The CDR3 DNA is TGTGCCAGCAGCTGGTTTGGACAGGGGGATGGCTACACCTTC.

The chain carries TRBV7-9 and TRBJ1-2, with TRBD1 identical over 7 bases. The CDR3 extends over 13 amino acids. The ends lost 4 bases at V and 8 bases at J; junction bases unmatched: 7. Per the germline V gene, CDR1 is SEHNR and CDR2 is FQNEAQ (reference sequence). The CDR3 DNA is TGTGCCAGCAGCTACGACAGGGAAGGAGGCTACACCTTC. Amino acids: CASSYDREGGYTF.

V usage is TRBV29-1 and J usage is TRBJ2-3; TRBD2 might be the D (6 bases). V was shortened by 4 bases and J by 6 bases, with 14 bases between the two germline ends. From germline, CDR1 is SQVTM and CDR2 ANQGSEA. The CDR3 is 13 residues long. CDR3 DNA: TGCAGCGTTGGGGGACTTCCATGGGATACGCAGTATTTT. It codes for CSVGGLPWDTQYF.

The V and J genes are TRBV30 and TRBJ1-2; D gene ambiguous. Per the germline V gene, CDR1 is GTSNPN and CDR2 is SVGIG (reference sequence). This CDR3 contains 14 residues. V lost 5 bases to trimming and J lost 3 bases, with 16 bases between them. The CDR3: CAWEFGRKDYGYTF. As DNA, the CDR3 is TGTGCCTGGGAATTTGGCAGGAAGGACTATGGCTACACCTTC.

There are a few counts of this clone. The V gene is TRBV5-1, the J gene TRBJ2-3; D gene uncertain. The CDR3 covers 16 residues. V lost 0 bases, J lost 0 bases, and 11 bases lay in between. The germline V gene encodes CDR1 SGHRS and CDR2 YFSETQ. The CDR3 DNA follows: TGCGCCAGCAGCTTGGCCCTGGGATCTAGCACAGATACGCAGTATTTT. Protein sequence: CASSLALGSSTDTQYF.

CDR3 protein: CAWSVNGGVTEAFF. The DNA of the CDR3 is TGTGCCTGGAGTGTAAACGGGGGCGTCACTGAAGCTTTCTTT. The rearrangement links TRBV30 to TRBJ1-1, with D possibly being TRBD1 (6 bases). The CDR3 has 14 residues. Trimming left V 0 bases short and J 4 bases short, with 12 bases between. CDR1 is GTSNPN and CDR2 is SVGIG in the germline V gene (reference sequence).

This chain links TRBV7-8 with TRBJ2-1; no reliable D call. V dropped 1 base and J dropped 8 bases, with 12 bases sitting between them. Germline lookup yields CDR1 SGHVS and CDR2 FQNEAQ. The CDR3 is made up of 14 amino acids. The CDR3 nucleotides are TGTGCCAGCAGCTTAGAGGTAGCTCGCTATGAGCAGTTCTTC. It is translated as CASSLEVARYEQFF.

This sequence joins TRBV7-8 and TRBJ2-7; D is perhaps TRBD1 (5 bases). The CDR3 length is 13 residues. The V gene's germline CDR1 is SGHVS and CDR2 FQNEAQ. Trimming cost V 6 bases and J 0 bases, with 9 bases left between them. CDR3 nucleotide sequence: TGTGCCAGCAGAGGAACAGGCTCCTACGAGCAGTACTTC. It specifies CASRGTGSYEQYF.

This chain connects TRBV5-1 to TRBJ2-7; 10 bases are shared with TRBD1. Germline loops: CDR1 SGHRS, CDR2 YFSETQ. V lost 0 bases, J lost 7 bases, and 10 bases stayed unmatched. This CDR3 region has 16 residues. CDR3 DNA: TGCGCCAGCAGCTTGGTAGGGACAGGGGAGTTGGCGGAGCAGTACTTC. Its protein is CASSLVGTGELAEQYF.

This chain joins TRBV6-5 and TRBJ1-5, with a possible D match to TRBD1 (5 bases). CDR1 and CDR2 (germline): MNHEY, SVGAGI. The CDR3 totals 15 residues. V gave up 0 bases and J gave up 6 bases, with 12 bases separating them. Here the CDR3 reads CASSYSGRAGQPQHF. The CDR3 bases are TGTGCCAGCAGTTACTCAGGCAGGGCCGGTCAGCCCCAGCATTTT.

Notes on this clone: The same CDR3 arises from other DNA sequences in this sample as well. This chain joins TRBV5-1 and TRBJ2-7, with 8 nucleotides matching TRBD1. In germline, CDR1 is SGHRS, CDR2 YFSETQ. The CDR3 consists of 14 residues. V shed 0 bases and J 2 bases; nucleotides not matched to a gene: 1. The CDR3 DNA reads as TGCGCCAGCAGCTTGGGGACAGGGACCTACGAGCAGTACTTC. It yields the protein CASSLGTGTYEQYF.

The chain couples TRBV30 to TRBJ2-1; D gene uncertain. V lost 2 bases, J lost 3 bases, and 8 bases lay in between. From germline, CDR1 is GTSNPN and CDR2 SVGIG (reference sequence). The CDR3 is 13 residues long. CDR3 in amino acids: CAWSNNDYNEQFF. The DNA of the CDR3 is TGTGCCTGGAGTAATAACGACTACAATGAGCAGTTCTTC.

The chain joins TRBV2 to TRBJ2-5, with D uncertain. CDR1 is SNHLY, CDR2 FYNNEI, per germline. This CDR3 comprises 11 residues. The germline V and J ends were trimmed by 4 bases and 4 bases, with 4 bases remaining between them. CDR3 DNA: TGTGCCAGCAGTGTCGCAGAGACCCAGTACTTC. It encodes CASSVAETQYF.

The V gene is TRBV11-2, the J gene TRBJ2-5; the D is unclear. Germline CDR1 is SGHAT and CDR2 is FQNNGV. Trimming removed 1 base from V and 1 base from J, with 4 bases in between. The CDR3 sequence is 13 residues long. The CDR3 nucleotides read TGTGCCAGCAGCTTAGGGATCCAAGAGACCCAGTACTTC. This sequence encodes CASSLGIQETQYF. The complete variable domain, with remaining parts taken from reference TRBV11-2 and TRBJ2-5, reads EAGVAQSPRYKIIEKRQSVAFWCNPISGHATLYWYQQILGQGPKLLIQFQNNGVVDDSQLPKDRFSAERLKGVDSTLKIQPAKLEDSAVYLCASSLGIQETQYFGPGTRLLVL.

This clone came up a few times. The CDR3 region has the DNA TGCAGCGTTGGGACACTATACACCGGGGAGCTGTTTTTT. Translated, it gives CSVGTLYTGELFF. The chain uses TRBV29-1 and TRBJ2-2; a weak D match, TRBD1 (5 bases). Germline CDR1 is SQVTM and CDR2 is ANQGSEA. V gave up 4 bases and J gave up 3 bases, with 9 bases separating them. There are 13 residues in the CDR3.

The chain couples TRBV9 to TRBJ1-1; D is unresolved. Germline lookup yields CDR1 SGDLS and CDR2 YYNGEE. Trimming took 4 bases from V and 0 from J, leaving 7 bases between them. This CDR3 has 13 amino acids. The DNA of the CDR3 is TGTGCCAGCAGCCCCAGCATGAACACTGAAGCTTTCTTT. Amino acid sequence: CASSPSMNTEAFF. The whole variable domain, remainder taken from reference TRBV9 and TRBJ1-1, is DSGVTQTPKHLITATGQRVTLRCSPRSGDLSVYWYQQSLDQGLQFLIQYYNGEERAKGNILERFSAQQFPDLHSELNLSSLELGDSALYFCASSPSMNTEAFFGQGTRLTVV.

The chain has TRBV6-5 and TRBJ2-7; a weak D match, TRBD2 (6 bases). Between the trimmed V and J ends, which lost 4 bases and 4 bases, there was a span of 14 bases. Germline CDR1 MNHEY, CDR2 SVGAGI. CDR3 length equals 14 residues. The CDR3 coding sequence is TGTGCCAGCAGTTTTCAAGTGGGGGGTTACGAGCAGTACTTC. Residues: CASSFQVGGYEQYF.

This rearrangement joins TRBV28 to TRBJ2-6; 7 bases are a match to TRBD1. The CDR3 is 17 residues long. The V gene end was trimmed by 5 bases and the J gene end by 1 base; junction bases not matched to a gene: 8. Germline V gene lookup returns CDR1 MDHEN and CDR2 SYDVKM. The CDR3 loop reads CASSPSGQVSGANVLTF. The DNA for the CDR3 is TGTGCCAGCAGTCCTTCTGGACAGGTGTCTGGGGCCAACGTCCTGACTTTC.

The rearrangement uses TRBV29-1 and TRBJ2-7, with 7 bases fitting TRBD1. The CDR3 runs 14 residues. Germline-derived CDR1 and CDR2 are SQVTM and ANQGSEA. Unmatched junction bases numbered 12, after V lost 8 bases and J lost 2 bases. CDR3 in amino acids: CSIQKPDRTYEQYF. The CDR3 DNA follows: TGCAGCATTCAAAAACCGGACAGGACCTACGAGCAGTACTTC.

This clone showed up just a few times. The V call is TRBV18, the J call TRBJ1-1; D call uncertain. Germline V gene sequence: CDR1 KGHSH, CDR2 LQKENI. The CDR3 has 13 residues. Trimming left V 3 bases short and J 1 base short, with 6 bases between. CDR3 amino acids: CASSPASNTEAFF. The CDR3 nucleotides are TGTGCCAGCTCACCCGCGTCGAACACTGAAGCTTTCTTT.

The chain is built from TRBV30 and TRBJ2-5; a weak D match, TRBD2 (6 bases). The V gene lost 2 bases and the J gene lost 5 bases, with 12 bases spanning the gap. The CDR3 loop spans 13 amino acids. CDR1 GTSNPN and CDR2 SVGIG come from the germline V gene (reference sequence). Here the CDR3 DNA reads TGTGCCTGGAGTCCGGGACTGAGGGAGACCCAGTACTTC. This encodes CAWSPGLRETQYF.

In the case of this clone: Additional DNA sequences in this sample encode the identical CDR3. The rearrangement uses TRBV30 and TRBJ1-2, with 7 positions matching TRBD1. Germline CDR1 is GTSNPN and CDR2 is SVGIG (reference sequence). The CDR3 runs to 12 residues. After removal of 0 bases from V and 7 bases from J, the junction contained 2 bases not matched to a gene. Here the CDR3 reads CAWSVPGGGYTF. CDR3 sequence (DNA): TGTGCCTGGAGTGTACCAGGGGGTGGCTACACCTTC.

Here the CDR3 DNA reads TGCGCCAGCAGTGCGGAGTCAGAGACCCAGTACTTC. Amino acid sequence: CASSAESETQYF. V gene TRBV5-1 combines with J gene TRBJ2-5; no clear D gene. V was shortened by 5 bases and J by 4 bases, with 9 bases between the two germline ends. Germline V gives CDR1 SGHRS, CDR2 YFSETQ. This CDR3 is built from 12 residues.

The rearrangement joins TRBV4-1 to TRBJ2-5, with D uncertain. Trimming stripped 0 bases from V and 1 base from J, with 9 bases between. Germline CDR1 is MGHRA and CDR2 is YSYEKL. This CDR3 is built from 15 residues. The CDR3 bases are TGCGCCAGCAGCCAAGATGGGTTGGCCCAAGAGACCCAGTACTTC. This translates into CASSQDGLAQETQYF.

The CDR3 here is CSVTNSPTNYGYTF. CDR3 nucleotides: TGCAGCGTAACTAACAGTCCCACTAACTATGGCTACACCTTC. V is TRBV29-1 and J is TRBJ1-2; D unclear. Germline V gene sequence: CDR1 SQVTM, CDR2 ANQGSEA. V lost 6 bases, J lost 0 bases, and 14 bases lay in between. CDR3 length equals 14 residues.

This clone was seen a few times. The V call is TRBV7-9, the J call TRBJ2-1; D is uncertain. Deletions cut 6 bases from V and 1 base from J, with 13 bases between. CDR3 length: 15 amino acids. Germline CDR1 SEHNR, CDR2 FQNEAQ (reference sequence). In DNA form, the CDR3 reads TGTGCCAGCAGGGAGACGCAACGGTCCTACAATGAGCAGTTCTTC. It translates to CASRETQRSYNEQFF. Variable domain in full (rest from reference TRBV7-9 and TRBJ2-1): DTGVSQNPRHKITKRGQNVTFRCDPISEHNRLYWYRQTLGQGPEFLTYFQNEAQLEKSRLLSDRFSAERPKGSFSTLEIQRTEQGDSAMYLCASRETQRSYNEQFFGPGTRLTVL.

The rearrangement links TRBV30 to TRBJ1-6; 7 nucleotides match TRBD1. CDR1 is GTSNPN and CDR2 is SVGIG in the germline V gene (reference sequence). The junction had 8 bases not matched to a gene; V was cut back by 4 bases and J by 8 bases. This CDR3 contains 14 residues. The CDR3, as DNA: TGTGCCTGGACGCCCGAGGGGGCGCATTCACCCCTCCACTTT. Residues: CAWTPEGAHSPLHF.